A selection of T cell receptor beta chains follows, all from one sample in a study of blood T cell repertoires in COVID-19. Using immunoSEQ multiplex PCR, the repertoire was profiled, and TCRdb retains in-frame clones only, with some absent. The repertoire has 200,000 to 250,000 clones, 89% of them found once; the top ten carry under 7%. The sample was peripheral blood. These receptors originate from a man aged 60 to 69 who had recovered from COVID-19. The CDR3 runs from the conserved cysteine through the conserved F or W. The D gene is left open where the match is weak. Expanded clones get a size class; other rows say once, few or many, or leave the size out.

TRBJ2-5,TRBV3-1/TRBV3-2,.,.,CASSLTGWETQYF,TGTGCCAGCAGCCTCACAGGGTGGGAGACCCAGTACTTC
TRBJ2-4,TRBV27,.,.,CASSPLVGEAEAKNIQYF,TGTGCCAGCAGCCCCCTAGTGGGGGAGGCGGAAGCCAAAAACATTCAGTACTTC
TRBJ2-3,TRBV5-4,.,.,CASSWGGRGRTDTQYF,TGTGCCAGCAGCTGGGGGGGCAGGGGACGGACAGATACGCAGTATTTT
TRBJ2-7,TRBV27,.,.,CASRIEIGGEQYF,TGTGCCAGCAGAATCGAAATTGGAGGCGAGCAGTACTTC
TRBJ1-5,TRBV19,.,.,CASSMVHEGNQPQHF,TGTGCCAGTAGTATGGTCCATGAGGGAAATCAGCCCCAGCATTTT
TRBJ2-7,TRBV29-1,.,.,CSVLDPTSFSYEQYF,TGCAGCGTACTCGATCCGACTAGTTTCTCCTACGAGCAGTACTTC
TRBJ2-3,TRBV7-9,TRBD1,.,CASRSHKYRGGGSTDTQYF,TGTGCCAGCAGGTCCCATAAGTACAGGGGTGGGGGAAGCACAGATACGCAGTATTTT
TRBJ1-2,TRBV20-1,.,.,CSAPLGYGYTF,TGCAGTGCTCCACTCGGCTATGGCTACACCTTC
TRBJ2-7,TRBV6-4,TRBD1,once,CASSRQGYYLEQYF,TGTGCCAGCAGTCGACAGGGATATTATCTCGAGCAGTACTTC
TRBJ2-7,TRBV28,.,.,CASSLPYDRTIQYF,TGTGCCAGCAGTTTACCTTATGACAGGACGATCCAGTACTTC
TRBJ2-7,TRBV2,.,once,CASSELGLEQYF,TGTGCCAGCAGTGAACTTGGGCTCGAGCAGTACTTC
TRBJ1-3,TRBV28,TRBD1,.,CASSSQGAGNTIYF,TGTGCCAGCAGTTCCCAGGGGGCTGGAAACACCATATATTTT
TRBJ2-1,TRBV7-2,.,.,CASSLWVSQEGEQFF,TGTGCCAGCAGCTTATGGGTATCCCAGGAAGGTGAGCAGTTCTTC
TRBJ2-1,TRBV27,.,.,CASSFNGNRSYNEQFF,TGTGCCAGCAGTTTTAACGGGAATCGGTCCTACAATGAGCAGTTCTTC
TRBJ1-3,TRBV6-5,.,.,CASSSPGSGNTIYF,TGTGCCAGCAGTAGCCCGGGGTCTGGAAACACCATATATTTT
TRBJ1-1,TRBV3-1/TRBV3-2,TRBD1,.,CASSFTDRGTEAFF,TGTGCCAGCAGCTTTACCGACAGGGGTACTGAAGCTTTCTTT
TRBJ2-5,TRBV18,.,.,CASSPGQAQETQYF,TGTGCCAGCTCTCCCGGACAAGCTCAAGAGACCCAGTACTTC
TRBJ2-5,TRBV29-1,TRBD1,few,CSGMLTGAQETQYF,TGCAGCGGGATGCTGACAGGGGCCCAAGAGACCCAGTACTTC
TRBJ1-5,TRBV6-5,.,.,CASGTGLGNQPQHF,TGTGCCAGCGGAACAGGGCTTGGCAATCAGCCCCAGCATTTT
TRBJ1-2,TRBV6-5,TRBD1,.,CASSYSRGARNYGYTF,TGTGCCAGCAGTTACTCCAGGGGGGCTCGGAACTATGGCTACACCTTC
TRBJ1-3,TRBV7-8,.,.,CASSFSAGNTIYF,TGTGCCAGCAGCTTTTCAGCTGGAAACACCATATATTTT
TRBJ1-5,TRBV15,.,.,CATSIQQGLSNQPQHF,TGTGCCACCAGCATACAACAGGGCCTTAGCAATCAGCCCCAGCATTTT
TRBJ1-1,TRBV6-6,.,.,CASSYGVVGNTEAFF,TGTGCCAGCAGTTACGGCGTAGTGGGCAACACTGAAGCTTTCTTT
TRBJ1-2,TRBV19,TRBD1,.,CASSIGQEAGYTF,TGTGCCAGTAGTATCGGACAGGAAGCTGGCTACACCTTC